Below, 27 T cell receptor beta chains from the same sample are listed, as sequenced in a study of human T cells and chemical hapten exposure. Each CDR3 protein gets one entry after TCRdb re-called the RACE reads with MiXCR. This sample yields 240,000 or so distinct CDR3 sequences, of which approximately 8.4% are seen a single time; 2% to 3% belongs to the top ten. Time point specified: pre-sensitization, week 0. Stated treatment: therapeutic diphenylcyclopropenone sensitization with weekly scalp DPC. This specimen consisted of whole blood, obtained in connection with sensitization to the hapten diphenylcyclopropenone (DPC). The receptors come from a woman aged 40 to 55 with alopecia areata. Some clones in this sample may be carry-over from other donors' samples.

This clonotype was counted many times. This sequence joins TRBV7-2 and TRBJ2-1; 7 bases align to TRBD2. The V gene's germline CDR1 is SGHTA and CDR2 FQGNSA. J was trimmed by 12 bases and V by 5 bases; bases with no gene match: 7. This CDR3 region has 12 residues. The CDR3 DNA is TGTGCCAGCAGCCTGGGCCTAGCGGTGCAGTTCTTC. Its protein is CASSLGLAVQFF.

This sequence joins TRBV29-1 and TRBJ2-3; a possible D gene is TRBD2 (6 bases). This CDR3 comprises 13 residues. V was pared by 7 bases and J by 0 bases, with 11 bases between. Germline-derived CDR1 and CDR2 are SQVTM and ANQGSEA. CDR3 sequence (DNA): TGCAGCGGCCAGGGAGGCAGCACAGATACGCAGTATTTT. It codes for CSGQGGSTDTQYF.

V usage is TRBV5-1 and J usage is TRBJ1-1, with 9 bases fitting TRBD1. V lost 3 bases and J lost 4; bases outside the gene matches: 7. Germline values: CDR1 SGHRS, CDR2 YFSETQ. The CDR3 loop spans 15 amino acids. CDR3 nucleotide sequence: TGCGCCAGCAGCTCACAGGGGGCTTTGGGCACTGAAGCTTTCTTT. Its translation is CASSSQGALGTEAFF.

The V call is TRBV5-1, the J call TRBJ2-7; 7 bases match TRBD1. The CDR3 has 15 amino acids. Per germline, CDR1 SGHRS and CDR2 YFSETQ. V lost 2 bases to trimming and J lost 2 bases; unmatched junction nucleotides: 7. CDR3 coding DNA: TGCGCCAGCAGCTTCTCCACAGGGGCTACCTACGAGCAGTACTTC. It codes for CASSFSTGATYEQYF.

CDR3 amino acids: CATSGTSGGRDEQFF. The CDR3 nucleotides read TGTGCCACCAGTGGAACTAGCGGGGGCAGGGATGAGCAGTTCTTC. The V gene is TRBV24-1, the J gene TRBJ2-1, with TRBD2 matching 11 bases. The length of the CDR3 is 15 residues. Germline lookup yields CDR1 KGHDR and CDR2 SFDVKD. Trimming cost V 5 bases and J 8 bases; bases outside gene matches: 7.

The gene calls are TRBV12-3 or TRBV12-4 and TRBJ2-3, with a tentative D call TRBD2 (6 bases). The CDR3 length is 15 residues. Deletions cut 6 bases from V and 2 bases from J, with 15 bases between. This CDR3 is CASSAGTYHTDTQYF. In DNA, the CDR3 is TGTGCCAGCAGCGCCGGGACTTACCACACAGATACGCAGTATTTT.

V gene TRBV28 combines with J gene TRBJ2-6; D possibly corresponds to TRBD1 (5 bases). The CDR3 consists of 14 residues. Per germline, CDR1 MDHEN and CDR2 SYDVKM. Trimming removed 7 bases at V and 2 bases at J, with 9 bases between. CDR3 DNA: TGTGCCAGCATTAAGGGGCCTGGGGCCAACGTCCTGACTTTC. Translation: CASIKGPGANVLTF. Combining the CDR3 with reference TRBV28 and TRBJ2-6 gives the whole variable domain DVKVTQSSRYLVKRTGEKVFLECVQDMDHENMFWYRQDPGLGLRLIYFSYDVKMKEKGDIPEGYSVSREKKERFSLILESASTNQTSMYLCASIKGPGANVLTFGAGSRLTVL.

This clonotype was counted between two and nine times. This chain connects TRBV5-1 to TRBJ1-2, with D hard to call. Looked up from germline, CDR1 is SGHRS and CDR2 is YFSETQ. The V end was cut by 1 base, the J end by 2 bases, with 9 bases between. This CDR3 region has 14 residues. Written as DNA, the CDR3 is TGCGCCAGCAGCTTGTCCGGAGGGAACTATGGCTACACCTTC. It yields the protein CASSLSGGNYGYTF.

This clonotype was seen only a few times. This chain joins TRBV7-6 and TRBJ2-3; 8 nucleotides align to TRBD1. The CDR3 covers 18 residues. Germline V gives CDR1 SGHVS, CDR2 FNYEAQ. V trimming: 5 bases; J trimming: 4 bases; junction bases outside the gene matches: 17. The CDR3 DNA sequence: TGTGCCAGCAGCGGGGGCCGGACAGGGAGCCCCGGCGCAGATACGCAGTATTTT. Translating gives CASSGGRTGSPGADTQYF. The full variable domain, with the rest looked up from reference TRBV7-6 and TRBJ2-3, is GAGVSQSPRYKVTKRGQDVALRCDPISGHVSLYWYRQALGQGPEFLTYFNYEAQQDKSGLPNDRFSAERPEGSISTLTIQRTEQRDSAMYRCASSGGRTGSPGADTQYFGPGTRLTVL.

This clonotype has only a few counts. The chain combines TRBV29-1 with TRBJ1-1; 8 nucleotides align to TRBD1. The CDR3 contains 13 residues. J gave up 1 base and V 8 bases, and 6 bases lay outside the gene matches. Per the germline V gene, CDR1 is SQVTM and CDR2 is ANQGSEA. CDR3 residues: CSIGGQANTEAFF. The CDR3 nucleotides are TGCAGCATCGGGGGACAGGCGAACACTGAAGCTTTCTTT.

The genes are TRBV28 and TRBJ2-2, with D perhaps matching TRBD1 (6 bases). Germline assignment: CDR1 MDHEN and CDR2 SYDVKM. CDR3 length: 13 residues. V shed 7 bases and J shed 3 bases, with 9 bases lying between them. The CDR3 spells CASTRGYTGELFF. The CDR3, as DNA: TGTGCCAGCACCAGGGGATACACCGGGGAGCTGTTTTTT. Using reference TRBV28 and TRBJ2-2 for the parts outside the CDR3, the full variable domain is DVKVTQSSRYLVKRTGEKVFLECVQDMDHENMFWYRQDPGLGLRLIYFSYDVKMKEKGDIPEGYSVSREKKERFSLILESASTNQTSMYLCASTRGYTGELFFGEGSRLTVL.

This clonotype was picked up a small number of times. The V and J genes are TRBV4-1 and TRBJ2-7, with unresolved D. This CDR3 spans 15 amino acids. CDR1 is MGHRA and CDR2 is YSYEKL in the germline V gene. Trimming cost V 3 bases and J 2 bases, with 14 bases left between them. The CDR3 DNA sequence: TGCGCCAGCAGCCAGGGGTCGGGTAACCCCTACGAGCAGTACTTC. This encodes CASSQGSGNPYEQYF.

The J gene is TRBJ2-4, the V gene TRBV6-1; no reliable D call. The CDR3 covers 11 residues. Germline CDR1 reads MNHNS; CDR2 reads SASEGT. Trimming left V 6 bases short and J 12 bases short, with 12 bases between. CDR3 residues: CASSAARPQYF. The CDR3 DNA follows: TGTGCCAGCAGCGCCGCGAGGCCTCAGTACTTC.

This clonotype was seen more than once but under ten times. This CDR3 is CASSEGRDYGELFF. The CDR3 bases are TGTGCCAGCAGTGAAGGCCGGGACTACGGGGAGCTGTTTTTT. This chain uses TRBV2 with TRBJ2-2; TRBD2 matches at 7 bases. This CDR3 spans 14 amino acids. V lost 1 base and J lost 7; bases outside the gene matches: 3. In germline, CDR1 is SNHLY, CDR2 FYNNEI.

The rearrangement links TRBV7-9 to TRBJ2-4; possible D gene TRBD2, 5 bases. CDR1 is SEHNR and CDR2 is FQNEAQ in the germline V gene (reference sequence). This CDR3 comprises 16 residues. Trimming cost V 6 bases and J 5 bases, with 20 bases left between them. CDR3 sequence reads: CASSSPGIGRQNIQYF. The CDR3 nucleotides read TGTGCCAGCAGTTCGCCGGGGATCGGTCGGCAAAACATTCAGTACTTC. Full variable domain (rest looked up from reference TRBV7-9 and TRBJ2-4): DTGVSQNPRHKITKRGQNVTFRCDPISEHNRLYWYRQTLGQGPEFLTYFQNEAQLEKSRLLSDRFSAERPKGSFSTLEIQRTEQGDSAMYLCASSSPGIGRQNIQYFGAGTRLSVL.

This clonotype was observed a few times. The CDR3 reads CASSPRGAQETQYF. The CDR3 DNA sequence: TGTGCCAGCAGTCCGCGGGGCGCGCAAGAGACCCAGTACTTC. J is TRBJ2-5 and V is TRBV7-2, with D possibly being TRBD2 (6 bases). CDR3 length: 14 amino acids. V was trimmed by 6 bases and J by 2 bases, leaving 13 bases between them. Germline assignment: CDR1 SGHTA and CDR2 FQGNSA.

In its sample, this clonotype was seen a few times. The J gene is TRBJ2-7, the V gene TRBV20-1; 8 nucleotides match TRBD2. From germline, CDR1 is DFQATT and CDR2 SNEGSKA (reference sequence). There are 14 residues in the CDR3. The V gene end was trimmed by 3 bases and the J gene end by 2 bases; junction bases not matched to a gene: 6. The CDR3: CSASILADPYEQYF. The CDR3 DNA sequence: TGCAGTGCTAGCATACTAGCGGATCCCTACGAGCAGTACTTC.

The chain has TRBV11-1 and TRBJ2-1, with 10 bases aligning to TRBD2. Germline V gives CDR1 SGHAT, CDR2 FQDESV (reference sequence). The CDR3 runs to 15 residues. The trim removed 5 bases at V and 4 bases at J, leaving 5 bases unmatched. The CDR3 spells CASSRTSGDYNEQFF. CDR3 DNA: TGTGCCAGCAGCCGGACTAGCGGTGATTACAATGAGCAGTTCTTC.

The V call is TRBV9, the J call TRBJ2-5, with a weak D call TRBD2 (6 bases). There are 14 residues in the CDR3. CDR1 SGDLS and CDR2 YYNGEE come from the germline V gene. The ends were cut back, 6 bases at V and 7 bases at J, with 19 bases in the middle. The CDR3 DNA sequence: TGTGCCAGCACCAATGGGAATGGGGAGGCGACCCAGTACTTC. It encodes CASTNGNGEATQYF.

J is TRBJ2-7 and V is TRBV5-4; D is ambiguous. The CDR3 covers 12 residues. V shed 0 bases and J shed 5 bases, with 6 bases lying between them. Per germline, CDR1 SGHNT and CDR2 YYREEE (reference sequence). The CDR3 loop reads CASSLGSDEQYF. DNA for the CDR3: TGTGCCAGCAGCTTGGGCAGCGACGAGCAGTACTTC.

V usage is TRBV5-1 and J usage is TRBJ1-1, with D tentatively TRBD1 (6 bases). The CDR3 runs 14 residues. CDR1 is SGHRS, CDR2 YFSETQ, per germline. V was pared by 5 bases and J by 4 bases, with 15 bases between. The CDR3 DNA sequence: TGCGCCAGCAGGGGTGAAGGGGGGAGCACTGAAGCTTTCTTT. This gives the protein CASRGEGGSTEAFF.

Points on this clonotype: No conserved phenylalanine or tryptophan is present at the end of the CDR3, so a read error is the likely explanation. The chain employs TRBV4-3 and TRBJ1-4; D uncertain. The CDR3 contains 13 residues. V lost 4 bases to trimming and J lost 0 bases, with 3 bases between them. Germline CDR1 and CDR2: LGHNA and YSLEER. For the CDR3, the DNA is TGCGCCAGCAGCCGGGCAACTAATGAAAAACTGTTTTTG. It codes for CASSRATNEKLFL.

This clonotype was seen a handful of times. The chain uses TRBV15 and TRBJ2-3, with D unresolved. The CDR3 runs to 13 residues. V was shortened by 3 bases and J by 2 bases, with 6 bases between the two germline ends. The germline V gene has CDR1 LNHNV and CDR2 YYDKDF (reference sequence). The CDR3, as DNA: TGTGCCACCAGCAGGGGCCCCACAGATACGCAGTATTTT. Translated: CATSRGPTDTQYF. Full variable domain (remainder filled in from reference TRBV15 and TRBJ2-3): DAMVIQNPRYQVTQFGKPVTLSCSQTLNHNVMYWYQQKSSQAPKLLFHYYDKDFNNEADTPDNFQSRRPNTSFCFLDIRSPGLGDTAMYLCATSRGPTDTQYFGPGTRLTVL.

This clonotype was found a few times. The chain recombines TRBV11-2 with TRBJ2-1, with 9 bases that match TRBD2. The J segment lost 2 bases and the V segment lost 1 base, leaving 3 bases of the junction unmatched. Germline values: CDR1 SGHAT, CDR2 FQNNGV. The CDR3 contains 16 residues. This chain's CDR3 is CASSLGRGRAYNEQFF. CDR3 DNA: TGTGCCAGCAGCTTAGGTCGCGGGAGGGCCTACAATGAGCAGTTCTTC.

This clonotype was seen more than once but under ten times. The chain combines TRBV3-1 with TRBJ2-7; D is possibly TRBD1 or TRBD2 (5 bases each). The CDR3 is made up of 14 amino acids. CDR1 is LGHDT, CDR2 YNNKEL, per germline (reference sequence). With 4 bases removed from V and 6 bases from J, the gap between germline ends came to 16 bases. The CDR3 is CASSPPTGGLEQYF. In DNA form, the CDR3 reads TGTGCCAGCAGCCCCCCTACAGGCGGGCTCGAGCAGTACTTC.

The V and J genes are TRBV6-6 and TRBJ1-1; D not certain. The CDR3 runs to 15 residues. Per germline, CDR1 MNHNY and CDR2 SVGAGI (reference sequence). Trimming cost V 7 bases and J 1 base, with 16 bases left between them. Written as DNA, the CDR3 is TGTGCCAGCAAACGTGAGGGAAGTGGGAACACTGAAGCTTTCTTT. Protein: CASKREGSGNTEAFF.

In this sample, this clonotype turned up a few times. V is TRBV7-2 and J is TRBJ2-3; D remains unclear. V lost 5 bases, J lost 2 bases, and 8 bases lay in between. This CDR3 region has 13 residues. The germline V gene has CDR1 SGHTA and CDR2 FQGNSA. The CDR3 nucleotides read TGTGCCAGCAGCCCCTTTAACACAGATACGCAGTATTTT. This sequence encodes CASSPFNTDTQYF.